This TCR beta chain was identified during a study of blood T cell repertoires in COVID-19 (TCRdb year 2020). In terms of the full investigation: Samples from collaborators originated in the United States, Italy and Spain and spanned both the acute and convalescent phases of COVID-19. The repertoires were released in a freely available public database intended as a resource for research on the immune response to SARS-CoV-2. The samples were drawn from two sources: the first 160 participants of the ongoing ImmuneRACE study, and fewer than 1,500 subjects contributed by 6 global collaborators. The sample metadata nearly always contained a de-identified subject ID, COVID-19 status, age in years and sex. The material from the prospective study consisted of cDNA or gDNA derived from T cells, B-cell-depleted T cells, or PBMCs. Where HLA class I and class II types were available, the types were taken from metadata supplied by the sample provider, not from assay-based typing. Deeply sampled blood TCRbeta repertoires from subjects exposed to, actively infected with, or recovered from COVID-19 were included in the dataset.

This clone turned up a few times. Its antigen is unknown. Base quality data are lacking; no much larger clone is found one base away. Whole blood was collected in K2EDTA tubes by collaborating institutions according to the institutions' own protocols. For TCRbeta analysis, collaborator samples were shipped as frozen whole blood, as isolated PBMCs, or as DNA extracted from either sample type. TCRbeta CDR3 regions were amplified from genomic DNA by means of the immunoSEQ Assay, a bias-controlled multiplex PCR. Turning to the authors' computational methods: The number of nucleated cells in each sample was estimated from the amplification of reference gene primers within the assay. To quantify the absolute abundance of each unique TCRbeta CDR3 rearrangement, sequence reads were collapsed and filtered. Productive Simpson clonality was computed per sample as the square root of Simpson's diversity index over productive rearrangements. TCRdb holds this immuneACCESS table with in-frame rearrangements only. Some clones are missing; in checked studies, unresolved V genes explain under half, and the rest has no known cause. V and J calls and clone size are copied from that table; D and trimming were computed from the DNA. This sample is represented by tens of thousands of clones; approximately 92% of them were singletons. About 12% of the sample comes from the top ten.

What the research found in general, with its limitations: The amount of clinical and demographic metadata varied by source and participant and was provided uncurated.

The specimen sequenced was peripheral blood. This clonotype originated in a human donor in a cohort sampled during active COVID-19.

The CDR3 in this case is CASSLQGADQPQHF. The DNA sequence is as follows: TGCGCCAGCAGCCTACAGGGGGCAGATCAGCCCCAGCATTTT. The rearrangement joined TRBV5-1 to TRBJ1-5; 9 nucleotides in the junction match TRBD1. Measured from the cysteine to the phenylalanine, the CDR3 is 14 residues long. The sequence is cut down to CDR3 DNA, 42 bases in frame from base 1. The V end gives up 4 bases and the J end 5 bases, leaving 4 bases in the junction not matched to a gene. Based on the germline V gene, the CDR1 and CDR2 sequences are SGHRS and YFSETQ.